The clone carrying this TCR beta chain has just one count. No antigen is known for it. The V segment lost 3 bases and the J segment 1 base; nucleotides outside the gene matches: 7. CDR1 MRHNA and CDR2 SNTAGT come from the germline V gene. This CDR3 is built from 16 residues. The assay used deep level. The protocol was immunoSEQ multiplex PCR, while the TCRdb copy is restricted to in-frame clones and leaves out a portion. This repertoire shows over a million clones, 98% to 99% found once; its top ten account for around 0.33%. Only Caucasian adults living in Nashville, Tennessee served as donors. This entry belongs to a study of shared clonotypes between healthy human individuals. Overall study context: Three CD4 naive, three CD4 memory, two CD8 naive and one CD8 memory plate were used per donor. Study findings and constraints: Generation probability values for non-shared clonotypes were lower than those for clonotypes shared by all four donors.

The gene calls are TRBV6-4 and TRBJ2-3; 7 positions agree with TRBD2. This receptor was identified in a young man in good health. The sequencing sample was made of naive CD4+ T cells sorted from blood. The subset is: CD45RA+ positively selected. The CDR3 loop reads CASSDEAAGGTDTQYF. The CDR3 DNA reads TGTGCCAGCAGTGATGAGGCTGCGGGGGGCACAGATACGCAGTATTTT.